The rows below give T cell receptor beta chains drawn from one sample of a study of T cell responses to AZD1222 COVID-19 vaccine. Sequenced by immunoSEQ multiplex PCR; TCRdb stores in-frame clones only, minus some. The repertoire has roughly 120,000 clones, 88% of them found once; the top ten carry around 20%. The source was peripheral blood, collected on day 0 of MenACWY control vaccination. These receptors all stem from an adult in good health. The CDR3 runs from the conserved cysteine through the conserved F or W. A D gene is named only where the DNA matches it firmly. Size is omitted from some rows. Given values are once, few, many or a class for expanded clones.

cdr3_aa cdr3_nt j_call v_call d_call clone_size
CASSLVWQPGRPYEQYF TGTGCCAGCAGCTTGGTTTGGCAGCCGGGACGACCATACGAGCAGTACTTC TRBJ2-7 TRBV5-5 . .
CASSSGSNTGELFF TGTGCCAGTAGTAGCGGATCGAACACCGGGGAGCTGTTTTTT TRBJ2-2 TRBV19 . .
CASSGEGINYGYTF TGCGCCAGCAGCGGAGAGGGGATTAACTATGGCTACACCTTC TRBJ1-2 TRBV5-1 . .
CSVHRALNTEAFF TGCAGCGTCCACAGGGCTTTGAACACTGAAGCTTTCTTT TRBJ1-1 TRBV29-1 . .
CASSSGTIEAFF TGTGCCAGCAGTTCGGGGACAATTGAAGCTTTCTTT TRBJ1-1 TRBV28 . .
CSVEDPRPGPTSGSYEQYF TGCAGCGTTGAAGATCCGCGACCAGGGCCGACTAGCGGATCCTACGAGCAGTACTTC TRBJ2-7 TRBV29-1 TRBD2 .
CASSLGRTSGSTDTQYF TGCGCCAGCAGCTTGGGCAGGACTAGCGGTAGCACAGATACGCAGTATTTT TRBJ2-3 TRBV5-1 TRBD2 .
CASSGQTHQPQHF TGTGCCAGCAGCGGACAGACCCATCAGCCCCAGCATTTT TRBJ1-5 TRBV6-5 . .
CASSHGLSYEQYF TGTGCCAGCAGCCACGGGTTGTCCTACGAGCAGTACTTC TRBJ2-7 TRBV14 . .
CASSHITESEAFF TGTGCCAGCAGCCACATTACGGAATCTGAAGCTTTCTTT TRBJ1-1 TRBV5-4 . few
CASSPRLAGAFEQYF TGTGCCAGCAGTCCTAGACTAGCGGGAGCATTCGAGCAGTACTTC TRBJ2-7 TRBV6-5 TRBD2 .
CASSSRGPGEQFF TGTGCCAGCAGCTCCAGGGGCCCAGGTGAGCAGTTCTTC TRBJ2-1 TRBV11-3 . .
CAARFLGDPYEQYF TGTGCCGCCCGGTTTTTAGGCGACCCCTACGAGCAGTACTTC TRBJ2-7 TRBV2 . .
CASSLRTQETQYF TGCGCCAGCAGCTTACGGACTCAAGAGACCCAGTACTTC TRBJ2-5 TRBV5-1 . .
CASSLTSGWDDTQYF TGTGCCAGTAGCCTCACTAGCGGGTGGGATGATACGCAGTATTTT TRBJ2-3 TRBV19 TRBD2 .
CASSEAGGCHF TGTGCCAGCAGTGAAGCGGGAGGGTGCCACTTT TRBJ1-1 TRBV2 . .
CASSRGGTGSYEQYF TGTGCCAGCAGTCGGGGGGGGACAGGGAGCTACGAGCAGTACTTC TRBJ2-7 TRBV6-5 . .
CASALGHLAGELFF TGTGCCAGCGCCCTCGGACATCTAGCCGGGGAGCTGTTTTTT TRBJ2-2 TRBV28 . .
CASSFWGGTRPQHF TGTGCCAGCAGTTTTTGGGGGGGAACCCGGCCCCAGCATTTT TRBJ1-5 TRBV28 . .
CATSRAGTAPLFQETQYF TGTGCCACCAGCAGAGCCGGGACGGCTCCCCTTTTTCAAGAGACCCAGTACTTC TRBJ2-5 TRBV15 . .
CASSPLGGYGYTF TGTGCCAGCAGTCCCCTGGGGGGATATGGCTACACCTTC TRBJ1-2 TRBV28 . .
CATSTALGTEAFF TGTGCCACAAGCACAGCGTTGGGCACTGAAGCTTTCTTT TRBJ1-1 TRBV24-1 . once
CASSQGRGSGYQETQYF TGCGCCAGCAGCCAAGGTAGGGGTAGCGGGTACCAAGAGACCCAGTACTTC TRBJ2-5 TRBV4-1 TRBD2 .
CAGKQGVGEKLFF TGTGCCGGGAAACAGGGGGTCGGTGAAAAACTGTTTTTT TRBJ1-4 TRBV30 TRBD1 .
CASSLQGAYNEQFF TGTGCCAGCAGCTTGCAGGGCGCCTACAATGAGCAGTTCTTC TRBJ2-1 TRBV27 . .
CASSYSSGSTDTQYF TGTGCCAGCAGTTACTCTAGCGGGAGCACAGATACGCAGTATTTT TRBJ2-3 TRBV6-2/TRBV6-3 TRBD2 .
CASSLSPGRNYGYTF TGTGCCAGCAGCTTATCCCCCGGCAGGAACTATGGCTACACCTTC TRBJ1-2 TRBV7-3 . few
CASSAGGQYNSPLHF TGTGCCAGCAGCGCGGGGGGGCAGTATAATTCACCCCTCCACTTT TRBJ1-6 TRBV9 . .
CASSTGWSVYGYTF TGTGCCAGCAGTACAGGGTGGTCTGTCTATGGCTACACCTTC TRBJ1-2 TRBV3-1/TRBV3-2 . .
CAIGTSGSGTQYF TGTGCCATAGGGACTAGCGGGAGTGGTACGCAGTATTTT TRBJ2-3 TRBV10-3 TRBD2 once
CSSTGAIGYTF TGCAGCTCGACAGGGGCGATTGGCTACACCTTC TRBJ1-2 TRBV29-1 TRBD1 .
CASSFGRLKIDSPLHF TGTGCCAGCAGCTTCGGTCGCCTTAAGATTGATTCACCCCTCCACTTT TRBJ1-6 TRBV5-6 . .
CASSIAGLSFYEQYF TGTGCCAGTAGTATAGCGGGACTAAGCTTCTACGAGCAGTACTTC TRBJ2-7 TRBV19 TRBD2 .
CASLGLAGAPGSLEQYF TGTGCCAGCCTCGGGCTAGCGGGAGCCCCTGGCTCCCTCGAGCAGTACTTC TRBJ2-7 TRBV9 TRBD2 .
CAWSWEGEKLFF TGTGCCTGGTCTTGGGAGGGCGAAAAACTGTTTTTT TRBJ1-4 TRBV30 . .
CASSAPPDTTNEKLFF TGTGCCAGCAGTGCACCCCCGGATACAACTAATGAAAAACTGTTTTTT TRBJ1-4 TRBV25-1 . few
CASSKGTSWKTQYF TGTGCCAGCAGCAAAGGGACTAGCTGGAAGACCCAGTACTTC TRBJ2-5 TRBV21-1 . many
CASSFITGSRLNGYTF TGTGCCAGCAGCTTTATTACAGGGAGTCGATTGAATGGCTACACCTTC TRBJ1-2 TRBV5-6 . .
CASSRTIRTGNGNTIYF TGCGCCAGCAGCCGTACAATCAGGACAGGGAATGGAAACACCATATATTTT TRBJ1-3 TRBV4-1 TRBD1 .
CASSPRGAIDWDEQYF TGTGCCAGCTCACCACGGGGGGCAATAGACTGGGACGAGCAGTACTTC TRBJ2-7 TRBV18 . .
CASSFGTRSLGEQYF TGTGCCAGCAGCTTCGGGACCCGATCTTTAGGCGAGCAGTACTTC TRBJ2-7 TRBV5-6 . .
CSASFRQGYFQPQHF TGCAGTGCTAGTTTCCGGCAGGGCTACTTTCAGCCCCAGCATTTT TRBJ1-5 TRBV20-1 . .
CASSLARANYGYTF TGCGCCAGCAGCTTGGCCAGGGCTAACTATGGCTACACCTTC TRBJ1-2 TRBV5-1 . few
CASSWDSSYEQYF TGTGCCAGCAGTTGGGACTCATCCTACGAGCAGTACTTC TRBJ2-7 TRBV6-6 . .
CASIEGPGAAYEQYF TGCGCCAGCATAGAGGGACCGGGGGCTGCCTACGAGCAGTACTTC TRBJ2-7 TRBV5-1 . .
CASSWGRAGSGNTIYF TGTGCCAGCAGTTGGGGGAGGGCCGGGTCTGGAAACACCATATATTTT TRBJ1-3 TRBV6-5 . .